The 21 T cell receptor beta chains reported below all come from one sample, sequenced in a study of cytomegalovirus exposure and HLA in healthy donors. Both 60 Vbeta primers and 13 Jbeta primers went into the PCR. Sequencing used immunoSEQ multiplex PCR; TCRdb keeps in-frame clones, though not all of them. This repertoire shows about 130,000 clones, roughly 71% found once; its top ten account for roughly 1.3%. Sequencing was done on a sample of PBMCs. The receptors originated from a woman aged 40-49 years in good health and CMV-seronegative.

This clone was seen a few times. The V gene is TRBV6-4, the J gene TRBJ2-5, with a tentative D call TRBD1 (5 bases). This CDR3 is 14 amino acids long. V dropped 10 bases and J dropped 4 bases, with 19 bases sitting between them. Germline CDR1 MRHNA, CDR2 SNTAGT. CDR3 sequence (DNA): TGTGCCACCCGCGCTCAGGGCTTTTCAGAGACCCAGTACTTC. Translated: CATRAQGFSETQYF.

J is TRBJ2-2 and V is TRBV5-5, with D perhaps TRBD1 (8 bases). The CDR3 covers 17 residues. Germline V gives CDR1 SGHKS, CDR2 YYEKEE (reference sequence). V lost 3 bases to trimming and J lost 6 bases, with 21 bases between them. CDR3 nucleotide sequence: TGTGCCAGCAGCTCCCCGTTTAGGACAGGGAGGGCCGGGGAGCTGTTTTTT. The encoded protein is CASSSPFRTGRAGELFF.

This sequence joins TRBV7-3 and TRBJ1-1; 9 positions match TRBD1. The V gene's germline CDR1 is SGHTA and CDR2 FQGTGA. Germline trimming cut 0 bases from V and 1 base from J; bases unmatched to any gene: 6. CDR3 length equals 17 residues. CDR3 amino acids: CASSLTGTGTRNTEAFF. CDR3 DNA: TGTGCCAGCAGCTTAACCGGGACAGGGACTCGGAACACTGAAGCTTTCTTT.

The rearrangement joins TRBV7-2 to TRBJ2-3, with 11 bases lining up with TRBD2. Unmatched junction bases numbered 2, after V lost 3 bases and J lost 0 bases. The CDR3 runs 16 residues. CDR1 is SGHTA and CDR2 is FQGNSA in the germline V gene. CDR3 coding DNA: TGTGCCAGCAGCTTTAGCGGGGGGGCTAGCACAGATACGCAGTATTTT. It specifies CASSFSGGASTDTQYF.

CDR3: CASSYSSGYNEQFF. CDR3 bases: TGTGCCAGCAGTTACTCGAGCGGTTACAATGAGCAGTTCTTC. This rearrangement joins TRBV6-5 to TRBJ2-1, with TRBD2 as a possible D gene (5 bases). Germline CDR1 is MNHEY and CDR2 is SVGAGI. The ends were cut back, 0 bases at V and 4 bases at J, with 7 bases in the middle. There are 14 residues in the CDR3.

The chain carries TRBV28 and TRBJ2-7, with D possibly matching TRBD1 (6 bases). Deletions cut 6 bases from V and 3 bases from J, with 12 bases between. The CDR3 is 13 amino acids. Per the germline V gene, CDR1 is MDHEN and CDR2 is SYDVKM. CDR3: CASSQGGRYEQYF. In DNA form, the CDR3 reads TGTGCCAGCAGCCAAGGGGGACGCTACGAGCAGTACTTC.

This rearrangement joins TRBV6-1 to TRBJ1-1, with D perhaps TRBD1 (5 bases). With 4 bases removed from V and 5 bases from J, the gap between germline ends came to 14 bases. The CDR3 is made up of 14 amino acids. The germline gives CDR1 MNHNS, CDR2 SASEGT. CDR3 sequence reads: CASSAGLGGTEAFF. For the CDR3, the DNA is TGTGCCAGCAGTGCAGGGTTGGGAGGGACTGAAGCTTTCTTT.

As for this clone: Sequence at one end of the junction differs from germline and may be a read error. The rearrangement uses TRBV7-9 and TRBJ1-1, with 10 bases lining up with TRBD1. From germline, CDR1 is SEHNR and CDR2 FQNEAQ (reference sequence). The CDR3 loop spans 16 amino acids. This CDR3 reads CSSSSISGTGAPEAFF. For the CDR3, the DNA is TGTTCCAGCAGCTCAATTTCTGGGACAGGGGCACCTGAAGCTTTCTTT.

The V call is TRBV28, the J call TRBJ1-2; perhaps TRBD1 as D (5 bases). Trimming cost V 7 bases and J 2 bases, with 20 bases left between them. This CDR3 region has 16 residues. Germline V CDR1 and CDR2: MDHEN, SYDVKM. The DNA of the CDR3 is TGTGCCAGCACCACTCATTCCACGGGGGGGAACTATGGCTACACCTTC. As protein: CASTTHSTGGNYGYTF.

CDR3 residues: CASSLTGVSSYEQYF. The CDR3 coding sequence is TGTGCCAGCAGCTTAACAGGGGTAAGCTCCTACGAGCAGTACTTC. The V and J genes are TRBV7-9 and TRBJ2-7; the match to TRBD1 covers 7 bases. CDR3 size: 15 residues. J was trimmed by 0 bases and V by 2 bases; bases with no gene match: 4. Germline assignment: CDR1 SEHNR and CDR2 FQNEAQ (reference sequence).

The V and J genes are TRBV5-5 and TRBJ2-7; D possibly corresponds to TRBD1 (5 bases). V lost 2 bases to trimming and J lost 1 base, with 10 bases between them. The V gene's germline CDR1 is SGHKS and CDR2 YYEKEE (reference sequence). There are 14 residues in the CDR3. As DNA, the CDR3 is TGTGCCAGCAGCTTTTATACAGGTTCCTACGAGCAGTACTTC. Translating it yields CASSFYTGSYEQYF.

The rearrangement links TRBV4-2 to TRBJ2-1; 9 nucleotides agree with TRBD2. This CDR3 spans 19 amino acids. The V and J ends lost 2 bases and 3 bases, in that order; junction bases with no gene match: 14. Per germline, CDR1 LGHNA and CDR2 YNFKEQ. CDR3 nucleotides: TGTGCCAGCAGCCAAAGTTCGGGTCAGACTAGCGGTTTCTACAATGAGCAGTTCTTC. It is translated as CASSQSSGQTSGFYNEQFF.

The rearrangement uses TRBV4-1 and TRBJ1-2; possibly TRBD1 for D (6 bases). Trimming pared 1 base from V and 8 bases from J, leaving 20 bases between. Germline V gene sequence: CDR1 MGHRA, CDR2 YSYEKL. This CDR3 comprises 16 residues. CDR3 loop: CASSQVQGLFSSGYTF. The DNA for the CDR3 is TGCGCCAGCAGCCAAGTACAGGGCTTGTTCTCTTCCGGCTACACCTTC.

This clone was detected only once. The gene calls are TRBV29-1 and TRBJ2-1; D is uncertain. This CDR3 region has 12 residues. Germline assignment: CDR1 SQVTM and CDR2 ANQGSEA. The ends were cut back, 3 bases at V and 13 bases at J, with 16 bases in the middle. The CDR3 nucleotides read TGCAGCGTTGAGGTTTCTAGTCCCTTCCAGTTCTTC. It is translated as CSVEVSSPFQFF.

This clone was detected once. The chain has TRBV7-9 and TRBJ1-2, with TRBD1 matching over 9 bases. Germline V gene data show CDR1 as SEHNR and CDR2 as FQNEAQ (reference sequence). The V and J ends lost 6 bases and 5 bases, in that order; junction bases with no gene match: 7. The CDR3 sequence is 14 residues long. The CDR3 bases are TGTGCCAGCAGAATTCCGGGACAGGGATATGGCTACACCTTC. This encodes CASRIPGQGYGYTF.

The chain employs TRBV19 and TRBJ2-5, with 7 bases aligning to TRBD1. Germline loops: CDR1 LNHDA, CDR2 SQIVND (reference sequence). The CDR3 sequence is 15 residues long. J lost 4 bases, V lost 8 bases, and 13 bases had no gene match. This chain's CDR3 is CASADTWTGVETQYF. In DNA form, the CDR3 reads TGTGCCAGTGCGGACACTTGGACAGGAGTAGAGACCCAGTACTTC.

This rearrangement joins TRBV5-4 to TRBJ1-2, with 7 bases matching TRBD1. CDR3 length: 13 amino acids. Germline CDR1 is SGHNT and CDR2 is YYREEE (reference sequence). The junction had 3 bases not matched to a gene; V was cut back by 3 bases and J by 4 bases. The CDR3 here is CASSSGTAYGYTF. The DNA of the CDR3 is TGTGCCAGCAGCTCCGGGACAGCCTATGGCTACACCTTC.

V and J are TRBV28 and TRBJ1-2; 10 nucleotides line up with TRBD1. After removal of 4 bases from V and 8 bases from J, the junction contained 13 bases not matched to a gene. CDR1 is MDHEN and CDR2 is SYDVKM in the germline V gene. CDR3 length: 16 residues. The CDR3 here is CASSSPGQGTPGGYTF. The CDR3 coding sequence is TGTGCCAGCAGTTCCCCGGGACAGGGGACCCCGGGGGGCTACACCTTC.

The chain recombines TRBV19 with TRBJ1-5; D gene ambiguous. The CDR3 length is 14 residues. With 2 bases removed from V and 3 bases from J, the gap between germline ends came to 8 bases. CDR1 is LNHDA, CDR2 SQIVND, per germline (reference sequence). The CDR3 loop is CASSITGFNQPQHF. DNA of the CDR3: TGTGCCAGTAGTATAACGGGTTTCAATCAGCCCCAGCATTTT. The whole variable domain, filled in from reference TRBV19 and TRBJ1-5, reads DGGITQSPKYLFRKEGQNVTLSCEQNLNHDAMYWYRQDPGQGLRLIYYSQIVNDFQKGDIAEGYSVSREKKESFPLTVTSAQKNPTAFYLCASSITGFNQPQHFGDGTRLSIL.

The chain carries TRBV10-3 and TRBJ2-2; the match to TRBD2 covers 8 bases. This CDR3 region has 15 residues. With 7 bases clipped from V and 3 bases from J, the junction kept 7 bases outside the gene matches. Germline V gene sequence: CDR1 ENHRY, CDR2 SYGVKD. The CDR3: CAITPGTRDTGELFF. DNA of the CDR3: TGTGCCATCACCCCCGGGACTAGAGACACCGGGGAGCTGTTTTTT.

A single count supports this clone. The V call is TRBV28, the J call TRBJ2-3; 7 positions match TRBD1. Trimming at V came to 3 bases and at J to 0 bases, leaving 3 bases not matched to a gene. Germline V CDR1 and CDR2: MDHEN, SYDVKM. The CDR3 covers 15 residues. The CDR3, as DNA: TGTGCCAGCAGTTTGAGCAGGGGGAGCACAGATACGCAGTATTTT. This translates into CASSLSRGSTDTQYF.